Below, 12 T cell receptor beta chains from the same sample are listed, as sequenced in a study of blood T cell repertoires in COVID-19. The assay was immunoSEQ multiplex PCR, and TCRdb's table has in-frame clones only and misses some. The sample includes approximately 150,000 clones, over 70% of them seen just once. Sequencing was carried out using peripheral blood. These receptor sequences come from a middle-aged man who had recovered from COVID-19.

The chain is built from TRBV6-5 and TRBJ1-2, with 10 bases aligning to TRBD1. Germline V gene sequence: CDR1 MNHEY, CDR2 SVGAGI. This CDR3 contains 14 residues. With V trimmed by 5 bases and J by 3 bases, 3 bases remained unmatched. The CDR3 bases are TGTGCCAGCAGTCAGACAGGGGGCGACTATGGCTACACCTTC. Translated, it gives CASSQTGGDYGYTF.

As for this clone: This sample includes further DNA sequences coding for the same CDR3. The V and J genes are TRBV7-9 and TRBJ1-1; 9 bases map to TRBD1. CDR3 length equals 15 residues. Germline loops: CDR1 SEHNR, CDR2 FQNEAQ (reference sequence). Losses at the gene ends were 5 bases for V and 0 bases for J; bases not matched to a gene: 4. In DNA form, the CDR3 reads TGTGCCAGCAGCCTAGGACAGGGGATGAACACTGAAGCTTTCTTT. This encodes CASSLGQGMNTEAFF.

This chain links TRBV6-5 with TRBJ2-7; TRBD1 aligns across 7 bases. After removal of 0 bases from V and 0 bases from J, the junction contained 2 bases not matched to a gene. Per the germline V gene, CDR1 is MNHEY and CDR2 is SVGAGI. The CDR3 is 15 amino acids. The DNA of the CDR3 is TGTGCCAGCAGTTACTCGACAGGGTCCTCCTACGAGCAGTACTTC. Its protein is CASSYSTGSSYEQYF.

The chain joins TRBV4-3 to TRBJ2-5, with D tentatively TRBD1 (5 bases). The CDR3 runs to 15 residues. V was pared by 1 base and J by 5 bases, with 14 bases between. Germline loops: CDR1 LGHNA, CDR2 YSLEER. The CDR3 nucleotides read TGCGCCAGCAGCCAAGGTCCCGGCAGGGTTGAGACCCAGTACTTC. It translates to CASSQGPGRVETQYF.

CDR3 amino acids: CASTYLGRTEAFF. CDR3 nucleotide sequence: TGTGCCAGTACTTACCTAGGCCGGACTGAAGCTTTCTTT. The V gene is TRBV19, the J gene TRBJ1-1, with D unclear. From germline, CDR1 is LNHDA and CDR2 SQIVND (reference sequence). Trimming shortened V by 7 bases and J by 5 bases, and 14 bases separated the two germline ends. CDR3 length: 13 residues. The variable domain in full, with the rest retrieved from reference TRBV19 and TRBJ1-1, is DGGITQSPKYLFRKEGQNVTLSCEQNLNHDAMYWYRQDPGQGLRLIYYSQIVNDFQKGDIAEGYSVSREKKESFPLTVTSAQKNPTAFYLCASTYLGRTEAFFGQGTRLTVV.

V usage is TRBV5-1 and J usage is TRBJ2-3; 10 positions match TRBD2. Germline CDR1 is SGHRS and CDR2 is YFSETQ. This CDR3 has 17 residues. Germline trimming cut 4 bases from V and 2 bases from J; bases unmatched to any gene: 10. CDR3 coding DNA: TGCGCCAGCAGCCTCAAGTTTCTAGCGGGGGCCACAGATACGCAGTATTTT. It yields the protein CASSLKFLAGATDTQYF.

As to this clone: Other nucleotide sequences from this sample produce the same CDR3. The V gene is TRBV5-1, the J gene TRBJ1-1; 8 bases are a match to TRBD1. Germline V gene sequence: CDR1 SGHRS, CDR2 YFSETQ. This CDR3 is built from 14 residues. J lost 5 bases, V lost 3 bases, and 6 bases had no gene match. CDR3 coding DNA: TGCGCCAGCAGCTCTGGACAGGGTGGGACTGAAGCTTTCTTT. It codes for CASSSGQGGTEAFF.

This chain links TRBV5-1 with TRBJ1-1, with 8 bases lining up with TRBD1. Germline V CDR1 and CDR2: SGHRS, YFSETQ. Trimming took 0 bases from V and 6 from J; bases not matched to a gene: 1. This CDR3 contains 13 residues. CDR3 in DNA: TGCGCCAGCAGCTTGGGGGACAGGTCTGAAGCTTTCTTT. Translating it yields CASSLGDRSEAFF.

This rearrangement joins TRBV5-6 to TRBJ1-1; 7 nucleotides line up with TRBD1. The CDR3 contains 15 residues. V lost 3 bases and J lost 4; bases outside the gene matches: 9. Germline V CDR1 and CDR2: SGHDT, YYEEEE. The CDR3 loop is CASSWFDRVGTEAFF. The CDR3 DNA reads as TGTGCCAGCAGCTGGTTTGACAGGGTGGGCACTGAAGCTTTCTTT.

The chain couples TRBV2 to TRBJ2-7, with TRBD1 as a possible D gene (5 bases). Germline lookup yields CDR1 SNHLY and CDR2 FYNNEI. The CDR3 loop spans 11 amino acids. V lost 6 bases, J lost 6 bases, and 9 bases lay in between. The CDR3 coding sequence is TGTGCCAGCAGGCTCAGGGCCGAGCAGTACTTC. This translates into CASRLRAEQYF.

Ten or more counts support this clone. The J gene is TRBJ2-5, the V gene TRBV5-1; 7 bases line up with TRBD2. The V gene's germline CDR1 is SGHRS and CDR2 YFSETQ. V lost 3 bases, J lost 5 bases, and 7 bases stayed unmatched. CDR3 size: 14 residues. CDR3 bases: TGCGCCAGCAGCTGGGGGACTAAAATGGAGACCCAGTACTTC. It translates to CASSWGTKMETQYF.

The chain is built from TRBV19 and TRBJ1-4, with 7 bases lining up with TRBD1. The germline CDR1 and CDR2 sequences are LNHDA and SQIVND (reference sequence). The CDR3 has 19 residues. V lost 5 bases and J lost 0; bases outside the gene matches: 15. CDR3 sequence: CASSPRTGVGYATNEKLFF. Here the CDR3 DNA reads TGTGCCAGTAGTCCCCGGACAGGCGTGGGGTATGCAACTAATGAAAAACTGTTTTTT.